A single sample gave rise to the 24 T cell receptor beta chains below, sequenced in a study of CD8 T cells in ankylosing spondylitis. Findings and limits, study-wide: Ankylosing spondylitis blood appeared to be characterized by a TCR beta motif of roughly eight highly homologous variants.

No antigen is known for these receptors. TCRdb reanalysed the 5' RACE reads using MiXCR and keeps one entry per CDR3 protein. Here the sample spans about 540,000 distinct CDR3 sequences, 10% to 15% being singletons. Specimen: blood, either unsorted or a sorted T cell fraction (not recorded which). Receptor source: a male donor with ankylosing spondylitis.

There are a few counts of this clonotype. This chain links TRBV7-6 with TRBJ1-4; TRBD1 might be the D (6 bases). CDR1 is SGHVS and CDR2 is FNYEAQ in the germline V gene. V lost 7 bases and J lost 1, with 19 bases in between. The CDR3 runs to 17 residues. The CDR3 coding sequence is TGTGCCAGCACCCTACAGGGTGCGGGTATAACTAATGAAAAACTGTTTTTT. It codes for CASTLQGAGITNEKLFF. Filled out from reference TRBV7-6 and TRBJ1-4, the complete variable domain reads GAGVSQSPRYKVTKRGQDVALRCDPISGHVSLYWYRQALGQGPEFLTYFNYEAQQDKSGLPNDRFSAERPEGSISTLTIQRTEQRDSAMYRCASTLQGAGITNEKLFFGSGTQLSVL.

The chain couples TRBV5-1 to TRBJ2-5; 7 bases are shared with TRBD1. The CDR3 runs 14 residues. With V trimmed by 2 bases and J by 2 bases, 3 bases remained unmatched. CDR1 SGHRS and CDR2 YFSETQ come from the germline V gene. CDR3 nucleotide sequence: TGCGCCAGCAGCTTCACGGGACAGCAAGAGACCCAGTACTTC. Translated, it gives CASSFTGQQETQYF.

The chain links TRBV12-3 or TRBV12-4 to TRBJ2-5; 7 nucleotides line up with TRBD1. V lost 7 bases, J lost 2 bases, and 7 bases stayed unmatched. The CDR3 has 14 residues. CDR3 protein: CASTLTGAQETQYF. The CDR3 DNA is TGTGCCAGCACCCTAACAGGGGCGCAAGAGACCCAGTACTTC.

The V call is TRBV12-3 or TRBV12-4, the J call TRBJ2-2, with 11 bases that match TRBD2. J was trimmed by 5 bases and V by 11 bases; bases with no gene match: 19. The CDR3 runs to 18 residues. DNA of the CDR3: TGTGCCTTCAGTTTACTAGCGGGAGTTCTGTGGGGGACCGGGGAGCTGTTTTTT. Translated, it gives CAFSLLAGVLWGTGELFF.

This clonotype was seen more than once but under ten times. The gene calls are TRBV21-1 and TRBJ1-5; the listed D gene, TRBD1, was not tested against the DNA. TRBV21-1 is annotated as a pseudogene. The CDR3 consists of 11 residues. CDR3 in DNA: TGTGCCAGCCGCGGGGGTCAGCCCCAGCATTTT. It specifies CASRGGQPQHF.

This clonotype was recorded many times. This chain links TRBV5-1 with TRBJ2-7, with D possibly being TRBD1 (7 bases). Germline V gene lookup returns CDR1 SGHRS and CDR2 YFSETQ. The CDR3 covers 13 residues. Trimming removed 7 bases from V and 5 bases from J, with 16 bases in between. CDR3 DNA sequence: TGCGCCAGCTCCCAGGGGGGAGAGGACGAGCAGTACTTC. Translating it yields CASSQGGEDEQYF.

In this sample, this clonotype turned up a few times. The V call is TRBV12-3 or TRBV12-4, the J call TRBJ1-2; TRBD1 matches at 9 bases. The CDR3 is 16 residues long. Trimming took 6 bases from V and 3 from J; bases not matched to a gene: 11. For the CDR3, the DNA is TGTGCCAGCAGGCAGGGAACAGGGGGCGCGGACTATGGCTACACCTTC. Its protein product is CASRQGTGGADYGYTF.

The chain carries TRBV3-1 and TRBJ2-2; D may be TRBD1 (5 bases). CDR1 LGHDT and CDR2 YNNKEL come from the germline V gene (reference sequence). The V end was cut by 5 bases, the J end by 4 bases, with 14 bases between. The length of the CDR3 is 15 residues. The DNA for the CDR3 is TGTGCCAGCAGCTCTGGACATCTCAGCACCGGGGAGCTGTTTTTT. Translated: CASSSGHLSTGELFF.

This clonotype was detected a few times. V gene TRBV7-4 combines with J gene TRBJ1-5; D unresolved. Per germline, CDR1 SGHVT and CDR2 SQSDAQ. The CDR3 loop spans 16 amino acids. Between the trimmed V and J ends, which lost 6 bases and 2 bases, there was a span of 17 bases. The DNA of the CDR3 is TGTGCCAGCAGAGTTAATGGGAACCCAGGCAATCAGCCCCAGCATTTT. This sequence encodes CASRVNGNPGNQPQHF.

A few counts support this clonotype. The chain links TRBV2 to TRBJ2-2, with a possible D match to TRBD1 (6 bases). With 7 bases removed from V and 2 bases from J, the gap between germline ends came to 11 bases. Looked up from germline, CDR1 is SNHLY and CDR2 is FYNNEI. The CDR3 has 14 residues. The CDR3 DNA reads TGTGCCAGCACGAGGACAGTTAACACCGGGGAGCTGTTTTTT. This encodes CASTRTVNTGELFF.

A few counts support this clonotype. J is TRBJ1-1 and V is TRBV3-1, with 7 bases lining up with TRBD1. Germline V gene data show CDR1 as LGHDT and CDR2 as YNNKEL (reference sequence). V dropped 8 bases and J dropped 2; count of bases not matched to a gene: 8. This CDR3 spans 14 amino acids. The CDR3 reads CASGLTGFNTEAFF. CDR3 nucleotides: TGTGCCAGCGGATTGACAGGGTTCAACACTGAAGCTTTCTTT. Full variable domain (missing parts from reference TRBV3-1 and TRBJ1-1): DTAVSQTPKYLVTQMGNDKSIKCEQNLGHDTMYWYKQDSKKFLKIMFSYNNKELIINETVPNRFSPKSPDKAHLNLHINSLELGDSAVYFCASGLTGFNTEAFFGQGTRLTVV.

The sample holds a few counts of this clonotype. CDR3 DNA sequence: TGCAGTGCCATACACTCTGGGGCCAACGTCCTGACTTTC. Amino acids: CSAIHSGANVLTF. The rearrangement uses TRBV20-1 and TRBJ2-6, with no clear D. V was clipped by 6 bases and J by 0 bases, with 6 bases between them. Germline CDR1 and CDR2: DFQATT and SNEGSKA (reference sequence). The CDR3 contains 13 residues.

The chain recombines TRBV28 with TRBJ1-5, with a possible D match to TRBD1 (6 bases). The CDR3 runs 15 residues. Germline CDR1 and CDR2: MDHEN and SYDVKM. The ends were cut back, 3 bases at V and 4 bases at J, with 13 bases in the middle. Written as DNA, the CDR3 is TGTGCCAGCAGTTTTCGGGGGCCGGAAAATCAGCCCCAGCATTTT. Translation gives CASSFRGPENQPQHF.

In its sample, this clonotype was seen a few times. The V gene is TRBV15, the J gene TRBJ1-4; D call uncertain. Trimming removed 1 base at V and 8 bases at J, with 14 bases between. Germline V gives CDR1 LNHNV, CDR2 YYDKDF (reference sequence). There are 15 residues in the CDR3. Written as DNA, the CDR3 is TGTGCCACCAGCAGAGTTCGGGGTAGGGCGGAAAAACTGTTTTTT. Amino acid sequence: CATSRVRGRAEKLFF.

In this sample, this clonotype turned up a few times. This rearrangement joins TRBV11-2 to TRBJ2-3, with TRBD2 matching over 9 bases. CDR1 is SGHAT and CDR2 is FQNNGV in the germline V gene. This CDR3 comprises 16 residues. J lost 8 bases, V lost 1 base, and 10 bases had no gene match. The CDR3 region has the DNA TGTGCCAGCAGCTTAGGAGGTAGCGGGAGTATGGGTACGCAGTATTTT. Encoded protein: CASSLGGSGSMGTQYF. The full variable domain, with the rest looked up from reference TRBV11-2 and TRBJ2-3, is EAGVAQSPRYKIIEKRQSVAFWCNPISGHATLYWYQQILGQGPKLLIQFQNNGVVDDSQLPKDRFSAERLKGVDSTLKIQPAKLEDSAVYLCASSLGGSGSMGTQYFGPGTRLTVL.

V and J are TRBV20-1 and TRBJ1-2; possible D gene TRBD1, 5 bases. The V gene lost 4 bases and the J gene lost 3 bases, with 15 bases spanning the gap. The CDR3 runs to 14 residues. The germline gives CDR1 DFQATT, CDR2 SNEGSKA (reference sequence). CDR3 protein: CSAIAIGTDYGYTF. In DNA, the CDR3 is TGCAGTGCTATCGCGATCGGGACGGACTATGGCTACACCTTC.

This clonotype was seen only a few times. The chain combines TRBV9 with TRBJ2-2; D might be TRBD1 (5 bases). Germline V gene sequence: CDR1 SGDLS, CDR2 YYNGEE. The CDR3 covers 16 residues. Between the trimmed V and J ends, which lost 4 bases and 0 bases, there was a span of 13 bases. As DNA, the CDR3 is TGTGCCAGCAGCTCCAAGGTGGACACGAACACCGGGGAGCTGTTTTTT. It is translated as CASSSKVDTNTGELFF.

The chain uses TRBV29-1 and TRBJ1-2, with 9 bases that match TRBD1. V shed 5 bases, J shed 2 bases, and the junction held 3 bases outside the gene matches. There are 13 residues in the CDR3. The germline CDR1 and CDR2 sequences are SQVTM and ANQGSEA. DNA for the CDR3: TGCAGCGTTCACAGGGGGCTAAACTATGGCTACACCTTC. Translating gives CSVHRGLNYGYTF.

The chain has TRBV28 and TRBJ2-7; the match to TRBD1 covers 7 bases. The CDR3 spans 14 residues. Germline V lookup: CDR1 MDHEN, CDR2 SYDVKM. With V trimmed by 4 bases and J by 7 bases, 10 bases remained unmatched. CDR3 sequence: CASSSPDRVEEQYV. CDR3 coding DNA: TGTGCCAGCAGTTCCCCCGACAGGGTGGAAGAGCAGTACGTC.

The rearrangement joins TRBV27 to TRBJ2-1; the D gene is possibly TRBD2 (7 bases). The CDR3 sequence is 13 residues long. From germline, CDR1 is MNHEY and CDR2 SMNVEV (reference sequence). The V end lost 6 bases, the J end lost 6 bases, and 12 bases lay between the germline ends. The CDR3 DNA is TGTGCCAGCAGGTGGGGGGGGCCCAATGAGCAGTTCTTC. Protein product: CASRWGGPNEQFF.

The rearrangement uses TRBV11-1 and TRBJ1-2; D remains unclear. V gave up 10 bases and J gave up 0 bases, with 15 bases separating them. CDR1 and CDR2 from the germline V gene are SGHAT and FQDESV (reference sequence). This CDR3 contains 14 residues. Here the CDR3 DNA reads TGTGCCACCCACGACGGATCCGCTAACTATGGCTACACCTTC. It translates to CATHDGSANYGYTF. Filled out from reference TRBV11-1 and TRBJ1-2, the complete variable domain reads EAEVAQSPRYKITEKSQAVAFWCDPISGHATLYWYRQILGQGPELLVQFQDESVVDDSQLPKDRFSAERLKGVDSTLKIQPAELGDSAMYLCATHDGSANYGYTFGSGTRLTVV.

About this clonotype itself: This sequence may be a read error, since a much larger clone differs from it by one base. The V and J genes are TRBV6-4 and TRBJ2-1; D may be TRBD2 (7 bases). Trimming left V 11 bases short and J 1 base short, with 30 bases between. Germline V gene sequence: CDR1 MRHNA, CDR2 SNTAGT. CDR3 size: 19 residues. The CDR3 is CACTRRGGRGLGSYNEQFF. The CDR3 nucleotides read TGTGCCTGCACCAGGAGGGGGGGTAGGGGTTTAGGGTCCTACAATGAGCAGTTCTTC.

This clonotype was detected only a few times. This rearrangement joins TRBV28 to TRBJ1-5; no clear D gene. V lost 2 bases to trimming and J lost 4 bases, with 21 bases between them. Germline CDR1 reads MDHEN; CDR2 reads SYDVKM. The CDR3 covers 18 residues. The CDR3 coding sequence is TGTGCCAGCAGTTTACCTGACCCGGTGACTAGTGGTAATCAGCCCCAGCATTTT. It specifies CASSLPDPVTSGNQPQHF.

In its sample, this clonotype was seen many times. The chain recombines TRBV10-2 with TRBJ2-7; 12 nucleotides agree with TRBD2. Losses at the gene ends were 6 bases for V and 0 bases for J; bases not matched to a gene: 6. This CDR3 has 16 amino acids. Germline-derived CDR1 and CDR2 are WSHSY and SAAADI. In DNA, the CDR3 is TGCGCCAGCAGACCTTCTAGCGGGAGGGCCTCCTACGAGCAGTACTTC. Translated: CASRPSSGRASYEQYF.